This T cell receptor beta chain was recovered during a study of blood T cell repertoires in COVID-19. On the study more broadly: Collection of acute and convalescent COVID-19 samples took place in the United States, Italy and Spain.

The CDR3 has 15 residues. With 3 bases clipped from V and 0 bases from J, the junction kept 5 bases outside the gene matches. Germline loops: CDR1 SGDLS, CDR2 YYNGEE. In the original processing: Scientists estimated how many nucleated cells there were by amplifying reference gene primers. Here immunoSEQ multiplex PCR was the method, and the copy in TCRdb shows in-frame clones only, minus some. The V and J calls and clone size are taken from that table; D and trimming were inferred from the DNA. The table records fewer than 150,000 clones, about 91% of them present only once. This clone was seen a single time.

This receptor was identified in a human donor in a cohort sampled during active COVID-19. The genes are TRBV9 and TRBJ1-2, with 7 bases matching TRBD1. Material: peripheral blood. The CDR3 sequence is CASSGTGVSNYGYTF. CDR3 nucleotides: TGTGCCAGCAGCGGCACAGGGGTATCTAACTATGGCTACACCTTC.